The next 28 T cell receptor beta chains were all read from a single sample in a study of blood T cell repertoires in COVID-19. TCRdb's table, derived via immunoSEQ multiplex PCR, lists solely in-frame clones and lacks some. The repertoire holds about 400,000 clones, with around 90% as singletons. The sample taken for sequencing was PBMCs or T cells enriched from blood (not recorded which). These receptors originate from a middle-aged woman with acute COVID-19.

The genes are TRBV18 and TRBJ1-2; 8 bases map to TRBD1. This CDR3 region has 13 residues. Looked up from germline, CDR1 is KGHSH and CDR2 is LQKENI. The V gene end was trimmed by 3 bases and the J gene end by 7 bases; junction bases not matched to a gene: 4. The CDR3 sequence is CASSPVGTGGYTF. The CDR3 DNA is TGTGCCAGCTCACCGGTGGGGACAGGTGGCTACACCTTC.

This chain uses TRBV5-6 with TRBJ1-3; D not resolved. This CDR3 is built from 16 residues. Germline CDR1 reads SGHDT; CDR2 reads YYEEEE. V gave up 1 base and J gave up 3 bases, with 14 bases separating them. The CDR3 DNA follows: TGTGCCAGCAGCTTGCGTAGAGGCGCGGATGGAAACACCATATATTTT. Its protein is CASSLRRGADGNTIYF.

The genes are TRBV30 and TRBJ1-4, with D tentatively TRBD1 (5 bases). CDR1 and CDR2 from the germline V gene are GTSNPN and SVGIG (reference sequence). V was shortened by 2 bases and J by 4 bases, with 11 bases between the two germline ends. This CDR3 is built from 14 residues. The CDR3 nucleotides read TGTGCCTGGAGTCCAGGGAGGAGTAATGAAAAACTGTTTTTT. It specifies CAWSPGRSNEKLFF.

The CDR3 DNA follows: TGCGCCAGCAGCCTACAGGGGGCCCCTGAAGCTTTCTTT. Translating gives CASSLQGAPEAFF. V gene TRBV4-1 combines with J gene TRBJ1-1, with TRBD1 matching over 9 bases. Germline V gene data show CDR1 as MGHRA and CDR2 as YSYEKL. The CDR3 contains 13 residues. Germline trimming cut 4 bases from V and 6 bases from J; bases unmatched to any gene: 3.

Comment on this clone: Other DNA sequences from this sample encode an identical CDR3 as well. V usage is TRBV18 and J usage is TRBJ2-7, with 11 bases that match TRBD1. Germline V gives CDR1 KGHSH, CDR2 LQKENI. The length of the CDR3 is 14 residues. V was pared by 2 bases and J by 3 bases, with 0 bases of the junction left unmatched. The chain's CDR3 is CASSPGTGGYEQYF. The CDR3, as DNA: TGTGCCAGCTCACCAGGGACAGGGGGCTACGAGCAGTACTTC.

This clone was detected only once. V usage is TRBV5-1 and J usage is TRBJ2-7; D is uncertain. CDR3 size: 12 residues. Germline V gene lookup returns CDR1 SGHRS and CDR2 YFSETQ. V lost 4 bases and J lost 0, with 5 bases in between. CDR3 residues: CASSQDSYEQYF. DNA of the CDR3: TGCGCCAGCAGCCAGGACTCCTACGAGCAGTACTTC.

The chain joins TRBV3-1 (or the pseudogene TRBV3-2) to TRBJ2-3; a weak D match, TRBD2 (6 bases). Germline V gene data show CDR1 as LGHDT and CDR2 as YNNKEL (reference sequence). The CDR3 spans 16 residues. Trimming removed 3 bases from V and 0 bases from J, with 13 bases in between. The CDR3 DNA is TGTGCCAGCAGCCATGGGAGGACCGATAGCACAGATACGCAGTATTTT. Translating it yields CASSHGRTDSTDTQYF.

The rearrangement joins TRBV12-3 or TRBV12-4 to TRBJ2-5; no reliable D call. The CDR3 consists of 13 residues. Trimming pared 3 bases from V and 4 bases from J, leaving 9 bases between. This CDR3 is CASSFYPGETQYF. CDR3 sequence (DNA): TGTGCCAGCAGTTTTTATCCCGGAGAGACCCAGTACTTC.

J is TRBJ1-1 and V is TRBV10-3; 7 positions match TRBD1. CDR3 length: 14 residues. The germline CDR1 and CDR2 sequences are ENHRY and SYGVKD. Losses at the gene ends were 3 bases for V and 7 bases for J; bases not matched to a gene: 8. The CDR3 here is CAISDQQGDGEAFF. Written as DNA, the CDR3 is TGTGCCATCAGTGACCAGCAGGGGGACGGTGAAGCTTTCTTT.

The chain joins TRBV7-9 to TRBJ2-3, with TRBD2 matching over 7 bases. J lost 1 base, V lost 7 bases, and 8 bases had no gene match. The CDR3 is made up of 15 amino acids. Germline values: CDR1 SEHNR, CDR2 FQNEAQ (reference sequence). CDR3: CASNFGSGGTDTQYF. The CDR3 DNA reads TGTGCCAGCAACTTCGGGAGCGGGGGCACAGATACGCAGTATTTT.

This chain joins TRBV3-1 (or the pseudogene TRBV3-2) and TRBJ1-2; maybe TRBD1 (6 bases). This CDR3 has 13 amino acids. The V gene's germline CDR1 is LGHDT and CDR2 YNNKEL (reference sequence). V lost 0 bases and J 8 bases, leaving 10 bases between the germline ends. CDR3: CASSQDRGAGYTF. The CDR3 DNA sequence: TGTGCCAGCAGCCAAGATCGGGGGGCGGGCTACACCTTC.

The chain uses TRBV5-8 and TRBJ1-6; D is possibly TRBD1 (6 bases). The CDR3 totals 14 residues. The germline V gene encodes CDR1 SGHTS and CDR2 YDEGEE. Trimming pared 0 bases from V and 8 bases from J, leaving 9 bases between. For the CDR3, the DNA is TGTGCCAGCAGCTTGGGACAGGTTTATTCACCCCTCCACTTT. Amino acids: CASSLGQVYSPLHF.

The J gene is TRBJ1-2, the V gene TRBV6-1; no clear D. V lost 1 base and J 4 bases, leaving 13 bases between the germline ends. CDR3 length: 15 amino acids. Germline loops: CDR1 MNHNS, CDR2 SASEGT. The CDR3 sequence is CASSEGGVHGYGYTF. CDR3 DNA sequence: TGTGCCAGCAGTGAAGGCGGAGTCCATGGCTATGGCTACACCTTC.

V is TRBV19 and J is TRBJ1-5; D perhaps matches TRBD1 (6 bases). V was shortened by 7 bases and J by 4 bases, with 17 bases between the two germline ends. CDR3 length: 15 residues. Germline V CDR1 and CDR2: LNHDA, SQIVND (reference sequence). CDR3 nucleotide sequence: TGTGCCAGTATTCAGGGGCCGGGCAGAAATCAGCCCCAGCATTTT. It is translated as CASIQGPGRNQPQHF.

This clone was counted a single time. This chain joins TRBV5-1 and TRBJ2-5, with 10 bases fitting TRBD2. V lost 1 base and J lost 7; bases outside the gene matches: 10. Germline lookup yields CDR1 SGHRS and CDR2 YFSETQ. The CDR3 extends over 16 amino acids. The CDR3 sequence: CASSLNSGGKSGTQYF. CDR3 DNA sequence: TGCGCCAGCAGCTTGAATAGCGGGGGGAAAAGTGGGACCCAGTACTTC.

The chain joins TRBV27 to TRBJ2-7, with a tentative D call TRBD2 (6 bases). The CDR3 consists of 13 residues. Germline CDR1 is MNHEY and CDR2 is SMNVEV (reference sequence). V was trimmed by 6 bases and J by 2 bases, leaving 11 bases between them. The CDR3 loop reads CASREGYPYEQYF. The CDR3 region has the DNA TGTGCCAGCAGGGAGGGGTACCCCTACGAGCAGTACTTC.

This clone was observed a single time. The chain links TRBV30 to TRBJ1-1; 9 nucleotides align to TRBD1. Unmatched junction bases numbered 3, after V lost 3 bases and J lost 4 bases. The CDR3 is made up of 13 amino acids. Germline V gene sequence: CDR1 GTSNPN, CDR2 SVGIG (reference sequence). CDR3 nucleotides: TGTGCCTGGAGCGGACAGGGGATCACTGAAGCTTTCTTT. Translation gives CAWSGQGITEAFF. The full variable domain, in which reference TRBV30 and TRBJ1-1 provide the parts outside the CDR3, is SQTIHQWPATLVQPVGSPLSLECTVEGTSNPNLYWYRQAAGRGLQLLFYSVGIGQISSEVPQNLSASRPQDRQFILSSKKLLLSDSGFYLCAWSGQGITEAFFGQGTRLTVV.

This chain's CDR3 is CASSLTGTGSYEQYF. In DNA, the CDR3 is TGTGCCAGCAGCCTAACCGGGACAGGGTCCTACGAGCAGTACTTC. This chain connects TRBV13 to TRBJ2-7; 9 bases match TRBD1. CDR3 size: 15 residues. Trimming took 5 bases from V and 1 from J; bases not matched to a gene: 6. Germline CDR1 reads PRHDT; CDR2 reads FYEKMQ (reference sequence).

The chain couples TRBV30 to TRBJ1-6, with D unresolved. This CDR3 is 12 amino acids long. Trimming removed 4 bases at V and 5 bases at J, with 6 bases between. Germline loops: CDR1 GTSNPN, CDR2 SVGIG (reference sequence). This CDR3 is CAWTENNSPLHF. Written as DNA, the CDR3 is TGTGCCTGGACAGAAAATAATTCACCCCTCCACTTT.

This chain connects TRBV19 to TRBJ1-4; a possible D gene is TRBD1 (5 bases). V shed 6 bases and J shed 7 bases, with 15 bases lying between them. The CDR3 contains 14 residues. The germline CDR1 and CDR2 sequences are LNHDA and SQIVND (reference sequence). CDR3 protein: CASRPTGSSEKLFF. CDR3 DNA: TGTGCCAGTAGGCCTACAGGCTCCAGTGAAAAACTGTTTTTT.

J is TRBJ1-1 and V is TRBV6-5, with D perhaps TRBD1 (5 bases). Deletions cut 2 bases from V and 4 bases from J, with 11 bases between. The CDR3 has 14 residues. CDR1 MNHEY and CDR2 SVGAGI come from the germline V gene. As DNA, the CDR3 is TGTGCCAGCAGTTACACCGACAGCAGCACTGAAGCTTTCTTT. Its protein is CASSYTDSSTEAFF.

The rearrangement links TRBV5-1 to TRBJ2-1; TRBD1 agrees at 9 bases. Losses at the gene ends were 6 bases for V and 7 bases for J; bases not matched to a gene: 5. CDR3 size: 13 residues. Germline CDR1 is SGHRS and CDR2 is YFSETQ. The CDR3 here is CASTATGGNEQFF. CDR3 DNA: TGCGCCAGCACCGCGACAGGGGGAAATGAGCAGTTCTTC. The full variable domain, in which reference TRBV5-1 and TRBJ2-1 provide the parts outside the CDR3, is KAGVTQTPRYLIKTRGQQVTLSCSPISGHRSVSWYQQTPGQGLQFLFEYFSETQRNKGNFPGRFSGRQFSNSRSEMNVSTLELGDSALYLCASTATGGNEQFFGPGTRLTVL.

This rearrangement joins TRBV11-2 to TRBJ2-1, with 11 bases matching TRBD2. Germline loops: CDR1 SGHAT, CDR2 FQNNGV. CDR3 size: 16 residues. V lost 2 bases and J lost 4; bases outside the gene matches: 4. CDR3: CASSLLTSGGYNEQFF. The CDR3 DNA sequence: TGTGCCAGCAGCTTACTTACTAGCGGGGGTTACAATGAGCAGTTCTTC.

V usage is TRBV19 and J usage is TRBJ1-1, with 8 bases lining up with TRBD1. V was clipped by 6 bases and J by 4 bases; unmatched bases: 4. CDR3 length: 13 residues. The germline V gene has CDR1 LNHDA and CDR2 SQIVND (reference sequence). CDR3 bases: TGTGCCAGTAGGGGACAGGTACTCACTGAAGCTTTCTTT. This gives the protein CASRGQVLTEAFF.

The chain couples TRBV7-2 to TRBJ2-7; tentatively, D is TRBD2 (6 bases). Between the trimmed V and J ends, which lost 1 base and 6 bases, there was a span of 10 bases. CDR3 length: 13 amino acids. Germline CDR1 and CDR2: SGHTA and FQGNSA. The CDR3 bases are TGTGCCAGCAGCTTAGGACTAGTTTCCGAGCAGTACTTC. Translation: CASSLGLVSEQYF.

The chain has TRBV4-1 and TRBJ2-6, with D uncertain. The germline V gene encodes CDR1 MGHRA and CDR2 YSYEKL. The length of the CDR3 is 15 residues. Trimming stripped 1 base from V and 4 bases from J, with 8 bases between. For the CDR3, the DNA is TGCGCCAGCAGCCAAGTCCCCAGGGGGGCCAACGTCCTGACTTTC. Encoded protein: CASSQVPRGANVLTF.

This chain uses TRBV27 with TRBJ2-5; possible D gene TRBD1, 5 bases. Trimming cost V 3 bases and J 3 bases, with 20 bases left between them. Germline V gene data show CDR1 as MNHEY and CDR2 as SMNVEV (reference sequence). CDR3 size: 17 residues. CDR3 bases: TGTGCCAGCAGTTTCTTGGCTACCCGAAAGGGGAAAGAGACCCAGTACTTC. This codes for CASSFLATRKGKETQYF.

There are a few counts of this clone. This sequence joins TRBV11-2 and TRBJ1-1; 9 bases fit TRBD1. Germline V gene sequence: CDR1 SGHAT, CDR2 FQNNGV. V lost 3 bases to trimming and J lost 7 bases; unmatched junction nucleotides: 9. This CDR3 is built from 15 residues. The CDR3 nucleotides are TGTGCCAGCAGCTTTGACAGGGGGTTTTCTTATGAAGCTTTCTTT. Its protein product is CASSFDRGFSYEAFF.